This entry lists 4 T cell receptor beta chains sequenced from one sample in a study of blood T cells in healthy people across ages. Together with a sample-barcoded 5' primer, a J-beta primer mix was included in a second PCR lasting about 7 to 11 cycles. A single record per CDR3 protein comes from TCRdb applying MiXCR to the 5' RACE reads. The table lists some 850,000 distinct CDR3 sequences, about 26% of them singletons. Separately, the same data were catalogued under a study of T cells of mothers and their children.

Sequencing was done on a sample of blood. The receptors shown here come from a boy between 5 and 17 years old in good health.

The CDR3 nucleotides are TGCGCCAGCAGCTTGGCAACGGTGAACACTGAAGCTTTCTTT. It is translated as CASSLATVNTEAFF. The chain is built from TRBV5-1 and TRBJ1-1, with D unclear. Trimming left V 0 bases short and J 0 bases short, with 6 bases between. This CDR3 region has 14 residues. Germline CDR1 SGHRS, CDR2 YFSETQ.

The V call is TRBV4-1, the J call TRBJ2-2; weak D call: TRBD2 (7 bases). This CDR3 is built from 18 residues. The germline CDR1 and CDR2 sequences are MGHRA and YSYEKL. With 0 bases removed from V and 4 bases from J, the gap between germline ends came to 18 bases. The CDR3 spells CASSQEGGGASGTGELFF. CDR3 coding DNA: TGCGCCAGCAGCCAAGAAGGAGGGGGGGCCTCGGGCACCGGGGAGCTGTTTTTT.

A few counts support this clonotype. The chain has TRBV6-6 and TRBJ1-4; tentatively, D is TRBD1 (5 bases). Deletions cut 0 bases from V and 11 bases from J, with 16 bases between. Germline loops: CDR1 MNHNY, CDR2 SVGAGI (reference sequence). The CDR3 runs 15 residues. The CDR3 region has the DNA TGTGCCAGCAGTTACTCGAAAGATTCCTGGGGGAAACTGTTTTTT. It codes for CASSYSKDSWGKLFF.

About this clonotype: One junction end does not reproduce the germline sequence, and a read error may be involved. The CDR3 nucleotides read TGTGCCAGCAGCCAAGGGATCTATGGCTACATCTTC. This codes for CASSQGIYGYIF. This sequence joins TRBV3-1 and TRBJ1-2; D is unresolved. The CDR3 covers 12 residues. CDR1 and CDR2 (germline): LGHDT, YNNKEL (reference sequence).